These 21 T cell receptor beta chains originate from one sample sequenced in a study of glioma-infiltrating T cells. Using RNA template, CDR3s of TCR alpha and beta were amplified with iRepertoire arm-PCR. MiXCR, applied by TCRdb to the multiplex PCR reads, yields one record per CDR3 protein. The table has about 110,000 distinct CDR3 sequences, less than 30% seen once; the top ten hold 35%. The sequenced sample consisted of glioma tissue, nonneoplastic brain tissue, or PBMCs (not recorded which). These receptors were taken from a human donor with low-grade glioma or glioblastoma, undergoing nonglioma brain surgery, or in good health (not recorded which).

There are many counts of this clonotype. V gene TRBV5-5 combines with J gene TRBJ1-5; tentative D call: TRBD1 (6 bases). Between the trimmed V and J ends, which lost 0 bases and 0 bases, there was a span of 13 bases. This CDR3 spans 17 amino acids. Germline V gene lookup returns CDR1 SGHKS and CDR2 YYEKEE (reference sequence). In DNA form, the CDR3 reads TGTGCCAGCAGCTTGGACAGGGCAGGGTATAGCAATCAGCCCCAGCATTTT. Its protein is CASSLDRAGYSNQPQHF.

This clonotype was recorded at least ten times. The V gene is TRBV7-2, the J gene TRBJ2-5; a possible D gene is TRBD2 (6 bases). Trimming took off 4 bases at V and 3 bases at J, with 6 bases between the two ends. Germline CDR1 is SGHTA and CDR2 is FQGNSA. The CDR3 covers 12 residues. This chain's CDR3 is CASSWGEETQYF. CDR3 coding DNA: TGTGCCAGCAGCTGGGGGGAAGAGACCCAGTACTTC.

Worth noting for this clonotype: With a much larger clone just one base away, this may be a read error. The V and J genes are TRBV3-1 and TRBJ2-3, with TRBD2 identical over 7 bases. The J segment lost 3 bases and the V segment lost 5 bases, leaving 5 bases of the junction unmatched. This CDR3 comprises 14 residues. Germline V lookup: CDR1 LGHDT, CDR2 YNNKEL (reference sequence). CDR3 sequence (DNA): TGTGCCAGCAGCATTGGGAGGGGAACAGATACGCAGTATTTT. Its protein product is CASSIGRGTDTQYF.

This clonotype was detected ten times or more. The V and J genes are TRBV28 and TRBJ1-2; 7 positions agree with TRBD1. CDR3 length: 14 residues. Germline V gives CDR1 MDHEN, CDR2 SYDVKM. V trimming: 7 bases; J trimming: 9 bases; junction bases outside the gene matches: 14. The CDR3 sequence: CASILQGRGLSYTF. In DNA, the CDR3 is TGTGCCAGCATCTTGCAGGGCAGGGGGTTGAGCTACACCTTC.

This clonotype was counted ten times or more. Relative to the germline gene, one junction end is altered; a read error may explain this. This chain joins TRBV20-1 and TRBJ2-7; 10 bases are a match to TRBD1. The CDR3 has 14 amino acids. CDR1 DFQATT and CDR2 SNEGSKA come from the germline V gene (reference sequence). CDR3 in amino acids: CSARAGTGAREQYF. The CDR3 DNA follows: TGCAGTGCGAGAGCCGGGACAGGGGCTAGAGAGCAGTACTTC.

A word on this clonotype: One end of the junction fails to match germline, which may point to a read error. The CDR3 spells CVSRPQGFDTEAFF. The CDR3 DNA sequence: TGTGTCAGCAGACCACAGGGGTTTGACACTGAAGCTTTCTTT. The J gene is TRBJ1-1, the V gene TRBV28; 7 bases map to TRBD1. The germline CDR1 and CDR2 sequences are MDHEN and SYDVKM. CDR3 length equals 14 residues.

The table lists this clonotype with many counts. The CDR3 region has the DNA TGTGCCAGCAGCCCCCGGACTTCTGGGGAGCAGTACTTC. Its protein product is CASSPRTSGEQYF. This sequence joins TRBV6-1 and TRBJ2-7; maybe TRBD2 (5 bases). Trimming cost V 6 bases and J 7 bases, with 16 bases left between them. Germline assignment: CDR1 MNHNS and CDR2 SASEGT. This CDR3 comprises 13 residues.

The sample holds many counts of this clonotype. The CDR3 spells CASSLALKAGQYF. For the CDR3, the DNA is TGTGCCAGCAGCTTAGCGCTGAAGGCTGGGCAGTACTTC. The chain combines TRBV7-9 with TRBJ2-7, with unresolved D. CDR1 is SEHNR and CDR2 is FQNEAQ in the germline V gene (reference sequence). The ends were cut back, 0 bases at V and 9 bases at J, with 12 bases in the middle. The CDR3 runs to 13 residues.

The sample holds a few counts of this clonotype. The chain joins TRBV19 to TRBJ2-3; the D is unclear. The V end lost 6 bases, the J end lost 0 bases, and 1 base lay between the germline ends. This CDR3 region has 11 residues. Germline V gene sequence: CDR1 LNHDA, CDR2 SQIVND (reference sequence). The CDR3 loop reads CASRSTDTQYF. Here the CDR3 DNA reads TGTGCCAGTAGGAGCACAGATACGCAGTATTTT.

Details on this clonotype: At one end, the junction sequence differs from germline, possibly due to a read error. The V gene is TRBV6-6, the J gene TRBJ2-4; D unclear. This CDR3 region has 16 residues. The V gene's germline CDR1 is MNHNY and CDR2 SVGAGI (reference sequence). The CDR3 DNA reads TGTGCCAGCAGCCCGGAACAGCGATTAGCCAAAAAAATTCAGTACTTC. Translating gives CASSPEQRLAKKIQYF.

A note on this clonotype: Its ends do not fully match the called genes, so a read error is possible. The chain has TRBV10-3 and TRBJ2-3, with 13 bases aligning to TRBD2. Germline CDR1 ENHRY, CDR2 SYGVKD. The CDR3 consists of 16 residues. The DNA for the CDR3 is TGTACCATCAGTGAGACTAGCGGGGGGATCACAGATACGCAGTACTTT. This codes for CTISETSGGITDTQYF.

This clonotype turned up a few times. This sequence joins TRBV7-9 and TRBJ2-1; D unclear. CDR3 size: 14 residues. The V end lost 8 bases, the J end lost 2 bases, and 13 bases lay between the germline ends. Per the germline V gene, CDR1 is SEHNR and CDR2 is FQNEAQ (reference sequence). Here the CDR3 DNA reads TGTGCCAGCCTCTCTGCAACAGCCTACAATGAGCAGTTCTTC. Translating it yields CASLSATAYNEQFF. Supplemented by reference TRBV7-9 and TRBJ2-1, the full variable domain reads DTGVSQNPRHKITKRGQNVTFRCDPISEHNRLYWYRQTLGQGPEFLTYFQNEAQLEKSRLLSDRFSAERPKGSFSTLEIQRTEQGDSAMYLCASLSATAYNEQFFGPGTRLTVL.

This clonotype showed up many times. The rearrangement links TRBV7-2 to TRBJ1-1; D gene unclear. The CDR3 is 16 residues long. CDR1 is SGHTA and CDR2 is FQGNSA in the germline V gene. The V end was cut by 0 bases, the J end by 0 bases, with 11 bases between. CDR3 bases: TGTGCCAGCAGCTTAGCGGCCAGGTCAGTGAACACTGAAGCTTTCTTT. Translation gives CASSLAARSVNTEAFF.

As concerns this clonotype: A junction boundary mismatches the germline segment, possibly from a read error. The V gene is TRBV15, the J gene TRBJ2-2; 7 bases map to TRBD2. The V gene's germline CDR1 is LNHNV and CDR2 YYDKDF (reference sequence). The CDR3 contains 12 residues. The CDR3 nucleotides read TGTGCATCGGGACTAAACACCGGGGAGCTGCTTTTT. Translated: CASGLNTGELLF.

Ten or more counts support this clonotype. Compared with germline, one end of the junction differs, possibly owing to a read error. The chain joins TRBV7-9 to TRBJ2-7; D ambiguous. The CDR3 totals 12 residues. Per the germline V gene, CDR1 is SEHNR and CDR2 is FQNEAQ (reference sequence). The CDR3: CASSLGTYEQYF. CDR3 bases: TGCGCCAGCAGCTTGGGCACCTACGAGCAGTACTTC.

This clonotype was counted only a few times. This sequence joins TRBV29-1 and TRBJ2-7; D perhaps matches TRBD2 (5 bases). This CDR3 is built from 14 residues. V shed 6 bases and J shed 2 bases, with 17 bases lying between them. Germline loops: CDR1 SQVTM, CDR2 ANQGSEA. CDR3 in amino acids: CSVRAPQAPYEQYF. The CDR3 DNA reads as TGCAGCGTGAGGGCACCTCAAGCGCCCTACGAGCAGTACTTC.

This clonotype was recorded many times. The chain joins TRBV11-3 to TRBJ2-7, with 7 positions matching TRBD1. Germline-derived CDR1 and CDR2 are SGHNT and YENEEA. Unmatched junction bases numbered 10, after V lost 5 bases and J lost 9 bases. The CDR3 runs to 13 residues. CDR3 loop: CASSLTGAEGQYF. The DNA for the CDR3 is TGTGCCAGCAGCCTAACAGGGGCAGAAGGGCAGTACTTC.

The table lists this clonotype with many counts. The chain uses TRBV18 and TRBJ2-3, with 10 bases that match TRBD1. CDR3 length: 14 amino acids. J gave up 3 bases and V 3 bases, and 0 bases lay outside the gene matches. Germline V gene data show CDR1 as KGHSH and CDR2 as LQKENI. The CDR3 is CASSPGQGTDTQYF. CDR3 sequence (DNA): TGTGCCAGCTCACCGGGACAGGGGACAGATACGCAGTATTTT. The full variable domain, its missing parts supplied by reference TRBV18 and TRBJ2-3, is NAGVMQNPRHLVRRRGQEARLRCSPMKGHSHVYWYRQLPEEGLKFMVYLQKENIIDESGMPKERFSAEFPKEGPSILRIQQVVRGDSAAYFCASSPGQGTDTQYFGPGTRLTVL.

This clonotype was counted at least ten times. This chain links TRBV18 with TRBJ1-1, with a tentative D call TRBD1 (5 bases). V lost 3 bases, J lost 3 bases, and 11 bases lay in between. CDR1 and CDR2 (germline): KGHSH, LQKENI. This CDR3 spans 14 amino acids. The CDR3 DNA is TGTGCCAGCTCACCGGCGGGGGTTGACACTGAAGCTTTCTTT. Amino acid sequence: CASSPAGVDTEAFF.

The chain recombines TRBV5-1 with TRBJ2-5; possible D gene TRBD2, 6 bases. CDR3 length: 17 residues. Trimming took off 0 bases at V and 4 bases at J, with 19 bases between the two ends. Germline loops: CDR1 SGHRS, CDR2 YFSETQ. The CDR3: CASSLGVRDSTLETQYF. The CDR3 DNA is TGCGCCAGCAGCTTGGGAGTGAGGGACTCCACCTTAGAGACCCAGTACTTC.

The chain combines TRBV29-1 with TRBJ2-7; 8 nucleotides match TRBD1. J gave up 3 bases and V 7 bases, and 8 bases lay outside the gene matches. This CDR3 has 13 amino acids. Germline-derived CDR1 and CDR2 are SQVTM and ANQGSEA. The DNA for the CDR3 is TGCAGCGCCGGACAGGGAATCAGCTACGAGCAGTACTTC. This gives the protein CSAGQGISYEQYF.